Sequencing of this T cell receptor beta chain was carried out in a study of T cell responses to AZD1222 COVID-19 vaccine. This clone was picked up one time. The antigen is unknown. Unmatched junction bases numbered 5, after V lost 3 bases and J lost 7 bases. Germline V gene sequence: CDR1 MDHEN, CDR2 SYDVKM. The CDR3 sequence is 14 residues long. Study results and caveats: Donor demographics were predominantly white British with a female majority; clonal diversity may be underestimated. The study sampled repertoires only after the peak T cell response. Among vaccine-associated CD4 TCRs, coverage spanned spike, with dominance at 160-218 and 743-854. Unmutated regions of variants are reportedly targeted by nearly half of spike-specific TCRs.

The repertoire was sequenced with immunoSEQ multiplex PCR; TCRdb's copy has only in-frame clones and lacks some. The sample gives approximately 170,000 clones, 75% to 95% of which show up once; approximately 4.8% is in the top ten. Sequencing was performed on peripheral blood, taken on day 0 of AZD1222 vaccination. The receptor comes from an adult in good health. The chain carries TRBV28 and TRBJ1-4; 7 bases match TRBD1. CDR3: CASSFSRGTEKLFF. The DNA of the CDR3 is TGTGCCAGCAGTTTCTCCAGGGGGACTGAAAAACTGTTTTTT.